What follows is one TCR beta chain and its context. The data were produced by immunoSEQ multiplex PCR, yet TCRdb's version contains in-frame clones alone and is incomplete. The sample lists roughly 80,000 clones, roughly four fifths seen once, with approximately 9.9% in the top ten. The data belong to a study of radiotherapy plus CTLA-4 blockade in lung cancer. V was trimmed by 5 bases and J by 2 bases, leaving 6 bases between them. The germline CDR1 and CDR2 sequences are MDHEN and SYDVKM. The CDR3 has 12 amino acids. V gene TRBV28 combines with J gene TRBJ1-2; D gene uncertain. The sample in question was peripheral blood, obtained from a patient treated with radiotherapy plus ipilimumab. This clonotype originated in a human donor with non-small cell lung cancer whose response to radiotherapy plus ipilimumab could not be evaluated. The CDR3 here is CASSLLNYGYTF. In nucleotides, the CDR3 is TGTGCCAGCAGTCTCCTGAACTATGGCTACACCTTC.